The clone carrying this T cell receptor (beta chain) was picked up a small number of times. Its antigen is still unknown. This entry is derived from a study of response to subunit inactivated influenza vaccine. Germline V CDR1 and CDR2: LGHNA, YSLEER. The CDR3 sequence is 15 residues long. Deletions cut 0 bases from V and 4 bases from J, with 10 bases between. TCRdb re-analysed the RT-PCR reads in MiXCR, keeping a single row per CDR3 protein. The table shows about 520,000 distinct CDR3 sequences, with approximately 24% occurring only once. Whole-study findings and limits: Each seasonal influenza vaccination, the authors suggested, recruits few new T cells.

This specimen was CD4+ T cells sorted from PBMCs, taken roughly 5 days after vaccination. The chain recombines TRBV4-3 with TRBJ1-3, with D perhaps TRBD1 (5 bases). This sequence was found in a man aged 50-60 years who received an inactivated influenza vaccine. The CDR3 sequence is CASSQDSRVGNTIYF. The CDR3 DNA reads as TGCGCCAGCAGCCAAGATTCCAGGGTCGGAAACACCATATATTTT.